This record looks at one T cell receptor (beta chain) sequence and its context. This clone was observed a single time. This receptor's antigen is unknown. No much larger clonotype is one base removed from it; base qualities were not supplied. The data originate from a study of shared clonotypes between healthy human individuals (dated by TCRdb to the early 2020s). Broadly, across the study: The cohort comprised a couple of women and a few men aged 18 to 49 years. To increase sequencing depth and limit assay-specific biases, different laboratories used diverse techniques to prepare libraries and sequence TCR repertoires. Per donor, leukapheresis produced somewhere between about 0.9 and 10 billion PBMCs. Per donor, three plates each were used for CD4 naive and CD4 memory, two for CD8 naive, and one for CD8 memory. To estimate repertoire size and how much clonotype sharing occurs between individuals, the study deeply sequenced the blood TCR repertoires of about five healthy adults. The study at large found these results: Across a few donors, approximately 4.9% of naive CD4, 3.5% of naive CD8, 2.3% of memory CD4, and 0.4% of memory CD8 clonotypes were shared. Pairwise subsampling led to the expectation that sequencing depth would affect the degree of clonotype sharing among donors. Naive subsets generally had larger estimated clonotype richness than memory subsets did. The genetic and exposure-history diversity represented was limited by the small number of donors. Sampling was restricted to blood, and TCR repertoires in tissue are likely to differ from TCR repertoires in blood. Compared with non-shared clonotypes, the clonotypes found in all four sorted-subset donors had higher generation probabilities. Even with the large sequencing depth, rarefaction of the sorted-subset datasets indicated that sequencing was incomplete.

Donors were healthy HIV-negative adults with no recently reported acute infections or vaccinations. Every donor was a Caucasian adult residing in Nashville, Tennessee, USA. CD4+ T cells were enriched through magnetic negative selection, after which naive cells were positively selected on CD45RA and the remaining negative fraction served as the memory subset. After blood collection by leukapheresis, PBMCs were isolated using Ficoll-Histopaque density gradient centrifugation and then cryopreserved in the vapor phase of liquid nitrogen. Analytical flow cytometry was used to check the purity and quantity of every magnetically sorted T cell population. From each sorted fraction, genomic DNA was isolated and quantified by UV absorbance on a Nanodrop 2000c. TCR CDR3 regions were amplified from genomic DNA by multiplex PCR using the deep immunoSEQ assay. For each cell subset, the extracted genomic DNA was distributed evenly across all wells of several immunoSEQ 96-well plates, and each plate served as one replicate. Each replicate PCR for sorted subsets received 200 ng genomic DNA, equal to tens of thousands of T cell genomes. Purified libraries were quantified with a Qubit 3.0 fluorometer, sized on a Bioanalyzer 2100, and re-quantified with the KAPA Library Quantification kit. Every immunoSEQ 96-well plate was sequenced on a dedicated single-read 150-cycle Illumina NextSeq 550 flow cell. Per the original workflow: The immunoSEQ output contained only junctional sequences without quality scores, so filtering could not match that applied to full-length reads. To assign V/J genes and CDR3, sequences were annotated using PyIR, a Python wrapper for IgBLAST v1.9, with IMGT germline references. Reads were removed for weak V/J assignments (E-value above 1e-6), missing CDR3, stop codons, out-of-frame junctions, or ambiguous translated residues. A V3J clonotype was defined by an identical inferred V gene, J gene, and CDR3 amino acid sequence. To compute the percentage overlap between repertoires, the number of shared unique clonotypes was divided by the size of the smaller repertoire. Three approaches were used to assess repertoire richness: RTK rarefaction, the Chao1 estimator, and Recon v2.1 estimates of unobserved clonotypes. OLGA was used to compute generation probabilities for all TCRbeta clonotypes that the gDNA method yielded from a handful of donors. This immuneACCESS table, as held by TCRdb, lists in-frame sequences with V and J called but not all clones. Of the missing ones, under half trace to an unresolved V gene in checked studies; the others have no known cause. V, J and clone size are those of that table, while D and trimming were read from the DNA. The sample has some 1 million clones on record, approximately 72% of them singletons. Approximately 1.5% of the sample comes from the top ten.

The germline V gene yields KGHSH for CDR1 and LQKENI for CDR2. The junction shows trimming of 3 bases on V and 7 bases on J, plus 22 bases between the germline ends. The CDR3 starts with the cysteine, ends with the phenylalanine, and has 17 residues. CDR3 DNA only is kept here, 51 bases in frame from base 1. The source of this sequence is a man between 18 and 29 years old in good health. Material for sequencing was memory CD4+ T cells sorted from blood. The sample's cell subset or site label is to be understood as: CD45RA-negative fraction. The chain joins TRBV18 to TRBJ1-5; no D gene call is confident. The CDR3 loop reads CASSPGGWTDLGQPQHF. Here is the DNA: TGTGCCAGCTCACCTGGCGGATGGACCGACCTGGGACAGCCCCAGCATTTT. The entire variable domain, with the stretches around the CDR3 drawn from the reference TRBV18 and TRBJ1-5 proteins, is NAGVMQNPRHLVRRRGQEARLRCSPMKGHSHVYWYRQLPEEGLKFMVYLQKENIIDESGMPKERFSAEFPKEGPSILRIQQVVRGDSAAYFCASSPGGWTDLGQPQHFGDGTRLSIL.